This entry features one T cell receptor (beta chain) sequence. Antigen unknown. This specimen belongs to a study of PD-1 blockade in classical Hodgkin lymphoma. General study results and limits: A reduction in baseline TCR diversity was reportedly seen in newly diagnosed patients relative to healthy donors. Reasons behind the repertoire differences stay unclear, perhaps disease activity or earlier therapy.

Time point denoted: newly diagnosed, previously untreated cHL patient sample. Researchers used newly diagnosed, untreated classical Hodgkin lymphoma PBMCs for comparison. Some clones are missing from TCRdb's copy, which holds only in-frame ones; the method was immunoSEQ multiplex PCR. The sample records fewer than 90,000 clones, over 90% being singletons. Per the germline V gene, CDR1 is SGHRS and CDR2 is YFSETQ. Trimming removed 4 bases from V and 1 base from J, with 8 bases in between. This CDR3 contains 14 residues. Material: peripheral blood mononuclear cells (PBMCs). This sequence joins TRBV5-1 and TRBJ2-2; D uncertain. This TCR derives from a human donor with classical Hodgkin lymphoma. The CDR3 bases are TGCGCCAGCAGCGTTACAGTGAACACCGGGGAGCTGTTTTTT. This codes for CASSVTVNTGELFF.